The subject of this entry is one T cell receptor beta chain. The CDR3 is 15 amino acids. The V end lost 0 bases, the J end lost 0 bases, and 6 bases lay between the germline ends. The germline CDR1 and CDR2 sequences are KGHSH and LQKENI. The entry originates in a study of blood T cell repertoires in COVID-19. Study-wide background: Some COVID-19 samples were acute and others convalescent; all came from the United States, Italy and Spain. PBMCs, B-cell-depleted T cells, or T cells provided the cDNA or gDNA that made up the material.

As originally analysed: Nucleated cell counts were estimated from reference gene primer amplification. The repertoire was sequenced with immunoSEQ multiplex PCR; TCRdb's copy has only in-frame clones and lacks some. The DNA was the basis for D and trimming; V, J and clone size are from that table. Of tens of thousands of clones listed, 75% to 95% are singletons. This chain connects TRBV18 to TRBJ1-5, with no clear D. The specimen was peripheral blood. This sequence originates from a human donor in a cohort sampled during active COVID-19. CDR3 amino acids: CASSPPSSSNQPQHF. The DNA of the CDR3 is TGTGCCAGCTCACCACCCTCCAGTAGCAATCAGCCCCAGCATTTT.